Listed below are T cell receptor beta chains from one sample, sequenced in a study of blood T cell repertoires in COVID-19. Sequencing used immunoSEQ multiplex PCR; TCRdb keeps in-frame clones, though not all of them. The data show about 58,000 clones, with 85% to 90% seen just once and 10% to 15% held by the top ten. Sample: peripheral blood. Every receptor here comes from a man aged 60 to 75 with active COVID-19. CDR3s include the opening cysteine and the closing phenylalanine or tryptophan. D genes are given only for firm matches. Only part of the rows carry a size: once, few, many, or a class if the clone is expanded.

j_call: TRBJ1-4; clone_size: -; d_call: -; v_call: TRBV28; cdr3_aa: CASSLGAVKLFF; cdr3_nt: TGTGCCAGCAGTTTGGGGGCCGTAAAACTGTTTTTT
j_call: TRBJ2-7; clone_size: -; d_call: TRBD2; v_call: TRBV4-1; cdr3_aa: CASSQVKGDSAGVTEQYF; cdr3_nt: TGCGCCAGCAGCCAAGTTAAAGGGGACTCGGCGGGAGTAACCGAGCAGTACTTC
j_call: TRBJ1-5; clone_size: few; d_call: -; v_call: TRBV19; cdr3_aa: CASSTQGGNQPQHF; cdr3_nt: TGTGCCAGTAGTACCCAGGGTGGCAATCAGCCCCAGCATTTT
j_call: TRBJ2-7; clone_size: -; d_call: TRBD1; v_call: TRBV24-1; cdr3_aa: CATSDPRGQGADEQYF; cdr3_nt: TGTGCCACCAGTGACCCCCGCGGACAGGGGGCTGACGAGCAGTACTTC
j_call: TRBJ1-2; clone_size: -; d_call: TRBD1; v_call: TRBV28; cdr3_aa: CASNRGPGYTF; cdr3_nt: TGTGCCAGCAACAGGGGTCCTGGCTACACCTTC
j_call: TRBJ1-4; clone_size: -; d_call: TRBD1; v_call: TRBV27; cdr3_aa: CASSFAGTGGEKLFF; cdr3_nt: TGTGCCAGCAGTTTCGCCGGGACAGGGGGTGAAAAACTGTTTTTT
j_call: TRBJ2-5; clone_size: -; d_call: -; v_call: TRBV7-9; cdr3_aa: CASSLGGVQETQYF; cdr3_nt: TGTGCCAGCAGCTTAGGGGGAGTCCAAGAGACCCAGTACTTC
j_call: TRBJ2-1; clone_size: -; d_call: TRBD2; v_call: TRBV3-1/TRBV3-2; cdr3_aa: CASSQVAGGHRGPNEQFF; cdr3_nt: TGTGCCAGCAGCCAGGTAGCGGGAGGCCATCGGGGTCCCAATGAGCAGTTCTTC
j_call: TRBJ1-3; clone_size: -; d_call: -; v_call: TRBV5-5; cdr3_aa: CASSLQGLENTIYF; cdr3_nt: TGTGCCAGCAGCCTCCAGGGTCTGGAAAACACCATATATTTT
j_call: TRBJ2-4; clone_size: -; d_call: TRBD2; v_call: TRBV6-1; cdr3_aa: CASSEMGLAGQNIQYF; cdr3_nt: TGTGCCAGCAGTGAAATGGGACTAGCCGGACAAAACATTCAGTACTTC
j_call: TRBJ2-1; clone_size: -; d_call: -; v_call: TRBV11-2; cdr3_aa: CASSITDSNEQFF; cdr3_nt: TGTGCCAGCAGCATAACCGACAGTAATGAGCAGTTCTTC
j_call: TRBJ2-2; clone_size: -; d_call: -; v_call: TRBV24-1; cdr3_aa: CATSDSYDTGELFF; cdr3_nt: TGTGCCACCAGTGATTCCTATGACACCGGGGAGCTGTTTTTT
j_call: TRBJ2-6; clone_size: -; d_call: -; v_call: TRBV6-6; cdr3_aa: CASTGDFSSGANVLTF; cdr3_nt: TGTGCCAGCACGGGGGACTTCAGCTCTGGGGCCAACGTCCTGACTTTC
j_call: TRBJ2-1; clone_size: -; d_call: TRBD1; v_call: TRBV6-5; cdr3_aa: CASSYRTGNYNEQFF; cdr3_nt: TGTGCCAGCAGTTACCGGACAGGGAACTACAATGAGCAGTTCTTC
j_call: TRBJ1-5; clone_size: -; d_call: -; v_call: TRBV7-2; cdr3_aa: CASSAGGNSNQPQHF; cdr3_nt: TGTGCCAGCAGCGCGGGGGGGAATAGCAATCAGCCCCAGCATTTT
j_call: TRBJ2-5; clone_size: -; d_call: TRBD1; v_call: TRBV6-6; cdr3_aa: CASSYLDRAQETQYF; cdr3_nt: TGTGCCAGCAGTTATTTAGACAGGGCCCAAGAGACCCAGTACTTC
j_call: TRBJ2-1; clone_size: -; d_call: TRBD2; v_call: TRBV11-2; cdr3_aa: CASSRGGTVYNEQFF; cdr3_nt: TGTGCCAGCAGTCGGGGGGGGACTGTTTACAATGAGCAGTTCTTC
j_call: TRBJ1-6; clone_size: -; d_call: TRBD1; v_call: TRBV4-1; cdr3_aa: CASSQARDRDSPLHF; cdr3_nt: TGCGCCAGCAGCCAAGCCCGGGACAGGGATTCACCCCTCCACTTT
j_call: TRBJ1-1; clone_size: -; d_call: TRBD1; v_call: TRBV27; cdr3_aa: CASSSRQGVGTEAFF; cdr3_nt: TGTGCCAGCAGTTCAAGACAGGGCGTAGGCACTGAAGCTTTCTTT
j_call: TRBJ2-5; clone_size: -; d_call: TRBD2; v_call: TRBV9; cdr3_aa: CASSAGGAGVGETQYF; cdr3_nt: TGTGCCAGCAGCGCCGGTGGAGCGGGAGTAGGGGAGACCCAGTACTTC
j_call: TRBJ2-1; clone_size: once; d_call: -; v_call: TRBV28; cdr3_aa: CASSPPHSGEQFF; cdr3_nt: TGTGCCAGCAGCCCGCCCCACAGCGGAGAGCAGTTCTTC
j_call: TRBJ2-3; clone_size: -; d_call: TRBD1; v_call: TRBV5-1; cdr3_aa: CASSPGQLNTDTQYF; cdr3_nt: TGCGCCAGCAGCCCGGGACAGCTGAACACAGATACGCAGTATTTT
j_call: TRBJ2-2; clone_size: -; d_call: -; v_call: TRBV19; cdr3_aa: CASRTGTLNTGELFF; cdr3_nt: TGTGCCAGTCGGACCGGGACACTGAACACCGGGGAGCTGTTTTTT
j_call: TRBJ1-1; clone_size: -; d_call: -; v_call: TRBV9; cdr3_aa: CASSQTGQITEAFF; cdr3_nt: TGTGCCAGCAGTCAAACGGGACAAATCACTGAAGCTTTCTTT
j_call: TRBJ1-2; clone_size: -; d_call: -; v_call: TRBV18; cdr3_aa: CASSPLDTTNYGYTF; cdr3_nt: TGTGCCAGCTCACCCCTGGACACAACTAACTATGGCTACACCTTC
j_call: TRBJ2-4; clone_size: -; d_call: -; v_call: TRBV29-1; cdr3_aa: CSVGGHIKNIQYF; cdr3_nt: TGCAGCGTTGGCGGACACATCAAAAACATTCAGTACTTC
j_call: TRBJ2-1; clone_size: -; d_call: TRBD2; v_call: TRBV28; cdr3_aa: CASSSSGLLYNEQFF; cdr3_nt: TGTGCCAGCAGTTCTAGCGGGTTACTCTACAATGAGCAGTTCTTC